The clone carrying this T cell receptor beta chain was observed a handful of times. The antigen is unknown. Findings of the study overall: The larger cohort examined one V-J beta rearrangement, not whole repertoires.

One entry per CDR3 protein results from TCRdb running MiXCR on the 5' RACE reads. The data show some 62,000 distinct CDR3 sequences, approximately 23% seen once. This sequence originates from a female donor with breast cancer. What was sequenced was memory CD4+ T cells sorted from a lymph node. Sample subset: memory CD4+ T cells, CD4+CD45RO+CD25-.

The CDR3 bases are TGTGCCAGCAGCTTAGTAGCTGGGGGCTACAATGAGCAGTTCTTC. It codes for CASSLVAGGYNEQFF. The chain employs TRBV11-3 and TRBJ2-1; D tentatively reads TRBD1 or TRBD2 (5 bases each). This CDR3 comprises 15 residues. V was cut by 1 base and J by 3 bases, with 10 bases left in between. Per the germline V gene, CDR1 is SGHNT and CDR2 is YENEEA.